This entry concerns a single T cell receptor (beta chain). Its antigen remains unknown. PCR employed 60 Vbeta and 13 Jbeta primers. Sequencing was performed with immunoSEQ multiplex PCR; in TCRdb, only in-frame clones are kept and a portion is missing. The sample contains over 100,000 clones, 70% of which appear only once. The sample comes from a study of cytomegalovirus exposure and HLA in healthy donors. Study findings and constraints: The authors reported that TCR beta sequences could predict HLA-A and HLA-B alleles. These predictions were accurate for most subjects in the first cohort.

Unrecorded immune exposures were likely, despite nominal health at sampling. Per the germline V gene, CDR1 is SGHKS and CDR2 is YYEKEE (reference sequence). Trimming cost V 0 bases and J 0 bases, with 3 bases left between them. CDR3 length: 14 amino acids. The sequenced sample consisted of PBMCs. The chain employs TRBV5-5 and TRBJ2-2; no clear D gene. This receptor was obtained from a man aged 25-45 years in good health and CMV-seropositive. CDR3 nucleotide sequence: TGTGCCAGCAGCTTGGAGCCGAACACCGGGGAGCTGTTTTTT. It yields the protein CASSLEPNTGELFF.